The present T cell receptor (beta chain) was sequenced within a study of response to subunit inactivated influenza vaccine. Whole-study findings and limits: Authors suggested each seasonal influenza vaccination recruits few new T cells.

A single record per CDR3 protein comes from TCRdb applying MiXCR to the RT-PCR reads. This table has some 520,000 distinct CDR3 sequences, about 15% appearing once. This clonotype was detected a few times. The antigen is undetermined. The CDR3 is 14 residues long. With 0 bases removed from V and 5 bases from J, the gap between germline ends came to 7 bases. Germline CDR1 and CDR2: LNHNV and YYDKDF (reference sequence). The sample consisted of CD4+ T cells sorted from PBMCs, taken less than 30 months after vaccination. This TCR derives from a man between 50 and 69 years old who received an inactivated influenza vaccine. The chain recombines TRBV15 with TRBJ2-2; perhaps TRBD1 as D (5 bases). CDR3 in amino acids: CATSREGRTGELFF. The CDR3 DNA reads TGTGCCACCAGCAGAGAGGGGCGTACCGGGGAGCTGTTTTTT.